What follows are 14 T cell receptor beta chains derived from one specimen sequenced in a study of shared clonotypes between healthy human individuals. Assay used: immunoSEQ multiplex PCR; TCRdb lists only in-frame clones, some missing. The sample lists approximately 1.5 million clones, nearly 99% occurring once. The sequenced sample consisted of naive CD4+ T cells sorted from blood. Sample subset: CD45RA+ positively selected. The receptor set was obtained from a man aged 25 to 40 in good health.

The CDR3 DNA reads TGCGCCAGCAGGACACGGGACAACATGAACACTGAAGCTTTCTTT. Translated: CASRTRDNMNTEAFF. This chain connects TRBV5-1 to TRBJ1-1, with D maybe TRBD1 (6 bases). V was clipped by 5 bases and J by 0 bases, with 14 bases between them. The CDR3 extends over 15 amino acids. Germline V CDR1 and CDR2: SGHRS, YFSETQ.

The chain employs TRBV28 and TRBJ1-2; possibly TRBD1 for D (6 bases). The CDR3 loop spans 14 amino acids. Germline V lookup: CDR1 MDHEN, CDR2 SYDVKM. Trimming stripped 8 bases from V and 6 bases from J, with 19 bases between. Here the CDR3 DNA reads TGTGCCAGCTCCCTAACAGGGACCCTCCATGGCTACACCTTC. Its translation is CASSLTGTLHGYTF.

This CDR3 reads CASGGVAVSETQYF. The CDR3 DNA is TGTGCCAGCGGTGGAGTGGCAGTGAGTGAGACCCAGTACTTC. V is TRBV2 and J is TRBJ2-5; no definite D call. This CDR3 has 14 residues. With 8 bases removed from V and 5 bases from J, the gap between germline ends came to 18 bases. CDR1 SNHLY and CDR2 FYNNEI come from the germline V gene.

This rearrangement joins TRBV7-2 to TRBJ1-2, with 7 bases aligning to TRBD1. Germline assignment: CDR1 SGHTA and CDR2 FQGNSA. The CDR3 spans 15 residues. Unmatched junction bases numbered 16, after V lost 7 bases and J lost 8 bases. CDR3 loop: CASTNPGRDRDGYTF. CDR3 nucleotides: TGTGCCAGCACCAACCCCGGAAGAGACAGGGACGGCTACACCTTC.

Turning to this clone: Other DNA sequences from this sample encode an identical CDR3 as well. The V gene is TRBV19, the J gene TRBJ2-7, with D maybe TRBD1 (6 bases). This CDR3 has 12 amino acids. V was shortened by 3 bases and J by 4 bases, with 7 bases between the two germline ends. Germline V gives CDR1 LNHDA, CDR2 SQIVND (reference sequence). As DNA, the CDR3 is TGTGCCAGTAGTATGGACAGTTACGAGCAGTACTTC. Protein product: CASSMDSYEQYF.

The chain has TRBV27 and TRBJ1-3; a weak D match, TRBD1 (6 bases). The CDR3 is 15 amino acids. Germline-derived CDR1 and CDR2 are MNHEY and SMNVEV (reference sequence). V lost 6 bases to trimming and J lost 0 bases, with 12 bases between them. The DNA for the CDR3 is TGTGCCAGCAGGATAACAGGGTTCTCTGGAAACACCATATATTTT. This codes for CASRITGFSGNTIYF.

This chain uses TRBV28 with TRBJ1-3; D is unresolved. V lost 3 bases, J lost 0 bases, and 6 bases lay in between. Germline V gives CDR1 MDHEN, CDR2 SYDVKM. The CDR3 runs to 14 residues. CDR3 residues: CASSFPDSGNTIYF. The CDR3 region has the DNA TGTGCCAGCAGTTTCCCCGACTCTGGAAACACCATATATTTT.

This clone was observed a single time. V and J are TRBV19 and TRBJ2-1; 7 bases agree with TRBD2. Germline V gene data show CDR1 as LNHDA and CDR2 as SQIVND (reference sequence). Trimming took 5 bases from V and 6 from J; bases not matched to a gene: 1. This CDR3 region has 12 residues. The chain's CDR3 is CASSPSGNEQFF. The CDR3, as DNA: TGTGCCAGTAGTCCTAGCGGCAATGAGCAGTTCTTC.

The chain joins TRBV5-4 to TRBJ1-4; a possible D gene is TRBD1 (5 bases). From germline, CDR1 is SGHNT and CDR2 YYREEE (reference sequence). This CDR3 is built from 13 residues. The V end was cut by 7 bases, the J end by 8 bases, with 15 bases between. CDR3 DNA: TGTGCCAGCCGAGGGGAGGGGAACGAAAAACTGTTTTTT. Its protein product is CASRGEGNEKLFF.

The chain links TRBV7-9 to TRBJ2-7; D possibly corresponds to TRBD1 (6 bases). In germline, CDR1 is SEHNR, CDR2 FQNEAQ (reference sequence). V lost 5 bases and J 11 bases, leaving 16 bases between the germline ends. CDR3 size: 12 residues. CDR3 nucleotides: TGTGCCAGCAGCCGGGGACAAAGAGAAAAGTACTTC. Amino acids: CASSRGQREKYF.

The V and J genes are TRBV7-9 and TRBJ2-1, with 11 bases identical to TRBD2. CDR1 and CDR2 (germline): SEHNR, FQNEAQ (reference sequence). The CDR3 has 16 residues. V was pared by 7 bases and J by 1 base, with 6 bases of the junction left unmatched. The CDR3 sequence is CASTRASGGSYNEQFF. The CDR3 bases are TGTGCCAGCACACGAGCTAGCGGGGGGTCCTACAATGAGCAGTTCTTC.

In this sample, this clone turned up once. The CDR3 nucleotides are TGTGCCAGCAGTCGCCGGACTAGCGTAGAAGGCGGGTACAATGAGCAGTTCTTC. Translating it yields CASSRRTSVEGGYNEQFF. The rearrangement links TRBV27 to TRBJ2-1; TRBD2 matches 9 bases. The V and J ends lost 5 bases and 4 bases, in that order; junction bases with no gene match: 15. The CDR3 length is 18 residues. From germline, CDR1 is MNHEY and CDR2 SMNVEV (reference sequence).

CDR3 DNA: TGTGCCTGGAGTCGCAGGGCGGTAAATGAGCAGTTCTTC. This gives the protein CAWSRRAVNEQFF. This sequence joins TRBV30 and TRBJ2-1, with TRBD1 as a possible D gene (5 bases). The CDR3 has 13 residues. Germline V gene lookup returns CDR1 GTSNPN and CDR2 SVGIG (reference sequence). The germline V and J ends were trimmed by 2 bases and 7 bases, with 12 bases remaining between them.

This clone was observed once. V usage is TRBV20-1 and J usage is TRBJ2-7; D not resolved. CDR1 DFQATT and CDR2 SNEGSKA come from the germline V gene (reference sequence). The V end was cut by 3 bases, the J end by 7 bases, with 4 bases between. The CDR3 length is 9 residues. As DNA, the CDR3 is TGCAGTGCTAGGCGTGAGCAGTACTTC. This encodes CSARREQYF.